Below are 22 T cell receptor beta chains sequenced from a single sample in a study of shared clonotypes between healthy human individuals. Assay: immunoSEQ multiplex PCR; the TCRdb copy retains only in-frame clones and omits some. The sample records roughly 1,800,000 clones, about 94% being singletons. Naive CD8 populations comprised CD45RO-negative cells positively selected for CCR7, excluding terminally differentiated effector memory CD45RA+ cells. Sequencing was done on a sample of naive CD8+ T cells sorted from blood. Receptor source: a man aged 18 to 35 in good health.

This chain links TRBV7-9 with TRBJ2-3, with D perhaps TRBD2 (5 bases). Per germline, CDR1 SEHNR and CDR2 FQNEAQ (reference sequence). The CDR3 has 15 residues. Trimming removed 6 bases from V and 0 bases from J, with 13 bases in between. DNA of the CDR3: TGTGCCAGCAGTCGAGAGGGCGGGAGCACAGATACGCAGTATTTT. It codes for CASSREGGSTDTQYF.

The chain employs TRBV27 and TRBJ2-7; a possible D gene is TRBD2 (6 bases). Trimming cost V 8 bases and J 3 bases, with 14 bases left between them. This CDR3 region has 13 residues. Germline V gene lookup returns CDR1 MNHEY and CDR2 SMNVEV (reference sequence). CDR3 DNA sequence: TGTGCCAGCTGTTGGAGGGCTGGCTACGAGCAGTACTTC. It translates to CASCWRAGYEQYF.

The gene calls are TRBV7-4 and TRBJ1-6; D gene unclear. Germline V gene sequence: CDR1 SGHVT, CDR2 SQSDAQ. The CDR3 has 15 amino acids. The V end was cut by 10 bases, the J end by 5 bases, with 18 bases between. This chain's CDR3 is CATGDSGLNNSPLHF. The CDR3 DNA follows: TGTGCCACCGGCGATTCGGGTTTGAATAATTCACCCCTCCACTTT.

The V gene is TRBV6-5, the J gene TRBJ2-5; 7 bases fit TRBD2. This CDR3 comprises 13 residues. Germline assignment: CDR1 MNHEY and CDR2 SVGAGI. The trim removed 5 bases at V and 2 bases at J, leaving 2 bases unmatched. CDR3: CASSKLAQETQYF. The CDR3 DNA reads TGTGCCAGCAGTAAACTAGCGCAAGAGACCCAGTACTTC.

The chain combines TRBV27 with TRBJ1-2; 7 bases map to TRBD1. The CDR3 consists of 13 residues. Trimming at V came to 7 bases and at J to 7 bases, leaving 9 bases not matched to a gene. Germline CDR1 and CDR2: MNHEY and SMNVEV (reference sequence). CDR3 DNA sequence: TGTGCCAGCAAACCTCAGGGGGAGGTTGGCTACACCTTC. Encoded protein: CASKPQGEVGYTF.

Worth noting for this clone: The identical CDR3 is also encoded by other nucleotide sequences in the sample. This sequence joins TRBV7-9 and TRBJ2-7; D not certain. The V and J ends lost 1 base and 1 base respectively, with 5 bases between them. The CDR3 runs to 13 residues. CDR1 is SEHNR, CDR2 FQNEAQ, per germline (reference sequence). Here the CDR3 DNA reads TGTGCCAGCAGCTTAGAGGTTTCCTACGAGCAGTACTTC. It translates to CASSLEVSYEQYF.

This clone was recorded once. V usage is TRBV12-5 and J usage is TRBJ2-1, with D perhaps TRBD2 (6 bases). V was trimmed by 7 bases and J by 5 bases, leaving 12 bases between them. Germline V lookup: CDR1 LGHNT, CDR2 FRNRAP. The CDR3 is made up of 13 amino acids. The CDR3 sequence is CASAYPGDNEQFF. CDR3 bases: TGTGCTAGTGCCTACCCGGGGGACAATGAGCAGTTCTTC.

The chain links TRBV7-9 to TRBJ2-1; D perhaps matches TRBD2 (5 bases). Trimming shortened V by 5 bases and J by 2 bases, and 10 bases separated the two germline ends. Germline CDR1 SEHNR, CDR2 FQNEAQ (reference sequence). The CDR3 is made up of 14 amino acids. The CDR3 region is CASSPEGAYNEQFF. The DNA for the CDR3 is TGTGCCAGCAGCCCAGAGGGAGCCTACAATGAGCAGTTCTTC.

This sequence joins TRBV5-1 and TRBJ1-1; no reliable D call. This CDR3 spans 13 amino acids. V was cut by 0 bases and J by 7 bases, with 10 bases left in between. Germline V lookup: CDR1 SGHRS, CDR2 YFSETQ. CDR3 coding DNA: TGCGCCAGCAGCTTGGAAGGGTGGGGTGAAGCTTTCTTT. As protein: CASSLEGWGEAFF.

This chain uses TRBV29-1 with TRBJ2-7; 12 bases are shared with TRBD2. CDR1 is SQVTM, CDR2 ANQGSEA, per germline. After removal of 1 base from V and 4 bases from J, the junction contained 8 bases not matched to a gene. This CDR3 has 16 amino acids. The CDR3 reads CSVEGLAGGREYEQYF. The CDR3 region has the DNA TGCAGCGTTGAAGGGCTAGCGGGAGGGAGGGAGTACGAGCAGTACTTC.

The V and J genes are TRBV5-4 and TRBJ2-1; no clear D gene. Germline CDR1 SGHNT, CDR2 YYREEE (reference sequence). V was clipped by 0 bases and J by 4 bases, with 8 bases between them. There are 14 residues in the CDR3. CDR3 nucleotide sequence: TGTGCCAGCAGCTTGGCCTTGCCTTACAATGAGCAGTTCTTC. The encoded protein is CASSLALPYNEQFF.

The chain joins TRBV4-1 to TRBJ2-1, with 10 bases that match TRBD2. CDR3 length: 16 residues. V shed 6 bases, J shed 7 bases, and the junction held 12 bases outside the gene matches. Germline assignment: CDR1 MGHRA and CDR2 YSYEKL. In DNA, the CDR3 is TGCGCCAGCAGTCCATCGCTAGCGGGAGTGGGGAATGAGCAGTTCTTC. As protein: CASSPSLAGVGNEQFF.

With regard to this clone: Other DNA sequences in this specimen translate into the identical CDR3. The chain carries TRBV7-9 and TRBJ2-7, with a possible D match to TRBD1 (6 bases). CDR1 and CDR2 (germline): SEHNR, FQNEAQ (reference sequence). Trimming removed 4 bases from V and 2 bases from J, with 12 bases in between. This CDR3 is built from 14 residues. Here the CDR3 DNA reads TGTGCCAGCAGCTCCGACAGGATCCCCTACGAGCAGTACTTC. Its translation: CASSSDRIPYEQYF.

J is TRBJ2-3 and V is TRBV4-1, with D possibly matching TRBD1 (5 bases). The CDR3 has 13 residues. Germline V gene sequence: CDR1 MGHRA, CDR2 YSYEKL. V was cut by 4 bases and J by 5 bases, with 10 bases left in between. CDR3 nucleotide sequence: TGCGCCAGCAGCCCTTACAGGCAAGATACGCAGTATTTT. Amino acids: CASSPYRQDTQYF.

This clone was seen once. The rearrangement links TRBV6-5 to TRBJ1-1; D gene ambiguous. CDR3 length equals 15 residues. Germline CDR1 reads MNHEY; CDR2 reads SVGAGI. The V end lost 2 bases, the J end lost 0 bases, and 10 bases lay between the germline ends. DNA for the CDR3: TGTGCCAGCAGTTACGGAGAATTCATGAACACTGAAGCTTTCTTT. As protein: CASSYGEFMNTEAFF.

The chain uses TRBV4-1 and TRBJ2-7; D call uncertain. Germline V gene lookup returns CDR1 MGHRA and CDR2 YSYEKL. This CDR3 is built from 13 residues. With 3 bases removed from V and 3 bases from J, the gap between germline ends came to 9 bases. CDR3 sequence: CASSQTIYYEQYF. CDR3 sequence (DNA): TGCGCCAGCAGCCAGACGATTTACTACGAGCAGTACTTC.

This clone was seen only a few times. The chain recombines TRBV7-8 with TRBJ1-2, with 8 bases identical to TRBD1. J gave up 6 bases and V 1 base, and 19 bases lay outside the gene matches. The CDR3 contains 19 residues. Germline V lookup: CDR1 SGHVS, CDR2 FQNEAQ. The CDR3 coding sequence is TGTGCCAGCAGCTTAGATCCCCTTGGACAGGGAGGGTTCTTGGATGGCTACACCTTC. It is translated as CASSLDPLGQGGFLDGYTF.

This chain connects TRBV10-2 to TRBJ1-2; 7 bases map to TRBD1. There are 15 residues in the CDR3. V gave up 3 bases and J gave up 4 bases; unmatched junction bases: 8. CDR1 is WSHSY, CDR2 SAAADI, per germline. The CDR3 protein is CASSDTTGESYGYTF. The DNA for the CDR3 is TGCGCCAGCAGTGACACTACAGGGGAGAGCTATGGCTACACCTTC.

The chain links TRBV28 to TRBJ1-4; 7 positions match TRBD1. The CDR3 has 16 amino acids. J was trimmed by 8 bases and V by 5 bases; bases with no gene match: 14. Germline V lookup: CDR1 MDHEN, CDR2 SYDVKM. In nucleotides, the CDR3 is TGTGCCAGCAGTCCATTTGGGGTCCGGGACAGCGAAAAACTGTTTTTT. Its translation: CASSPFGVRDSEKLFF. The variable domain in full, with the rest retrieved from reference TRBV28 and TRBJ1-4, is DVKVTQSSRYLVKRTGEKVFLECVQDMDHENMFWYRQDPGLGLRLIYFSYDVKMKEKGDIPEGYSVSREKKERFSLILESASTNQTSMYLCASSPFGVRDSEKLFFGSGTQLSVL.

V and J are TRBV10-3 and TRBJ2-3; the D is unclear. From germline, CDR1 is ENHRY and CDR2 SYGVKD. V was cut by 2 bases and J by 6 bases, with 15 bases left in between. The CDR3 has 15 amino acids. CDR3 nucleotide sequence: TGTGCCATCAGTGAGGCGGAATTATTGTCGGATACGCAGTATTTT. This sequence encodes CAISEAELLSDTQYF.

For this clone: The junction departs from germline at one end; a sequencing error may be responsible. As DNA, the CDR3 is TGTGCTAGCAGCTCCCAACCCGGGCCCCTAAGTAGTGAGCAGTTCTTC. This sequence encodes CASSSQPGPLSSEQFF. The chain links TRBV7-7 to TRBJ2-1, with D unclear. Germline V CDR1 and CDR2: SSHAT, FNYEAQ (reference sequence). CDR3 length: 16 amino acids.

The chain carries TRBV28 and TRBJ2-6; unclear D gene. The CDR3 covers 18 residues. V lost 5 bases, J lost 0 bases, and 17 bases lay in between. The germline V gene has CDR1 MDHEN and CDR2 SYDVKM. The CDR3 here is CASSTPYLSNSGANVLTF. The DNA of the CDR3 is TGTGCCAGCAGTACCCCGTACCTCTCCAACTCTGGGGCCAACGTCCTGACTTTC.